This TCR beta chain was retrieved from a study of T cell repertoires in cytomegalovirus infection. Study context: The study used recently identified HLA-C-restricted and well-studied HLA-B-restricted CMV epitopes. Public TCR beta signatures marked donors with CMV infection and the matching HLA.

Overall study findings and caveats: The study found HLA-C-restricted CMV-specific TCR beta clonotypes dominating the ex vivo response.

TCRdb re-analysed the reads in MiXCR, keeping a single row per CDR3 protein. In the table there are roughly 920,000 distinct CDR3 sequences, around 30% of which are singletons. Trimming cost V 4 bases and J 2 bases; bases outside gene matches: 7. Germline V gene lookup returns CDR1 MNHNY and CDR2 SVGAGI (reference sequence). The CDR3 covers 16 residues. A word on this clonotype: Its antigen is currently unknown.

This clonotype originated in a human donor in good health (CMV status not recorded). Some clones in this sample may be carry-over from other donors' samples. The sample in question was cultured CD8+ T cells from PBMCs, obtained from culture after CMV antigen stimulation. V gene TRBV6-6 combines with J gene TRBJ2-3; TRBD2 aligns across 9 bases. CDR3 region: CASSSGLAFHTDTQYF. CDR3 nucleotides: TGTGCCAGCAGTTCTGGACTAGCGTTTCACACAGATACGCAGTATTTT.